The clone carrying this T cell receptor (beta chain) was counted a few times. Its specificity is not known. By quantitative 5'-RACE with molecular barcodes, the TCR beta libraries were made. MiXCR, run by TCRdb on the 5' RACE reads, gives a single entry per CDR3 protein. The sample holds some 180,000 distinct CDR3 sequences, 18% seen once. This CDR3 is 12 amino acids long. Germline CDR1 and CDR2: SGHTA and FQGNSA. V was cut by 4 bases and J by 7 bases, with 8 bases left in between. This sample is part of a study of CD8 T cells in ankylosing spondylitis. Study-level points and caveats: Clones linked to disease were reported to show significant enrichment in matched ankylosing spondylitis synovial fluid.

The V gene is TRBV7-2, the J gene TRBJ2-1; D not resolved. This receptor was identified in a male donor aged 5 to 30 with ankylosing spondylitis or in good health (not recorded which). The specimen sequenced was blood, either unsorted or a sorted T cell fraction (not recorded which). CDR3 in amino acids: CASSYLVNEQFF. The CDR3 bases are TGTGCCAGCAGCTACTTAGTAAATGAGCAGTTCTTC.